This paragraph covers one T cell receptor beta chain sequence. Its antigen has not been determined. No base quality values were provided; no much bigger clone lies one nucleotide off. This record comes from a study of CD8+ T cells in alopecia areata listed by TCRdb under 2018. Concerning the study at large: The treated patients, all with moderate-to-severe alopecia areata, were enrolled in an open-label pilot trial of oral tofacitinib given at 5 to 10 mg twice daily. Scalp clonality was compared among normal scalp (n=4), patchy alopecia areata scalp (n=8), and alopecia totalis/universalis scalp (n=8). Human TCRbeta sequencing covered scalp tissue and sorted CD4+ and CD8+ peripheral blood T cells from patchy and totalis/universalis alopecia areata patients and healthy controls. Amplification of TCRbeta CDR3 regions was done by immunoSEQ multiplex PCR using 35 Vbeta forward primers and 13 Jbeta reverse primers. High-throughput TCRbeta sequencing was used to examine T cell clonal expansion in alopecia areata in both the C3H/HeJ mouse model and human patients. Biopsies were taken from tofacitinib-treated patients at baseline and at 4 and 24 weeks of treatment, and a later scalp biopsy was taken in several of the tofacitinib-treated patients. The SALT score, which quantifies the percentage of affected scalp surface area, was used to measure disease severity in treated patients. RNA was extracted with the PAXgene miRNA kit for fixed scalp, the miRNeasy kit for PBMCs, and the RNeasy kit for mouse skin. Patients received tofacitinib for 6 to 18 months and were then followed off drug for 6 months to check for delayed response and recurrence.

The germline V and J ends show losses of 4 bases and 1 base respectively, and no gene match explains 8 bases of the junction. The CDR3 measures 16 amino acids from cysteine to phenylalanine. Of all the DNA, just the CDR3 is kept, 48 bases in frame from base 1. The germline V gene specifies SGDLS as CDR1 and YYNGEE as CDR2. Overall study results and their limits: Compared with mice, TCR sequences shared between patients were less clear, possibly partly because of HLA diversity across the patient population. During tofacitinib treatment, many expanded lesional clones stuck around in both scalp and blood, and this persistence may partly explain why relapse happens after treatment is stopped. Unlike mouse skin, where gammadelta T cells dominate, normal human skin contains resident alphabeta T cells that get sequenced too, which complicates analysis of the scalp TCR repertoire. Because the treated cohort was small and included a single nonresponder, larger studies are needed to assess links between baseline CD8+ expansion and response. Tofacitinib significantly lowered scalp clonality and the number of expanded CD8+ clones among the top 100 scalp clones. Compared with normal scalp, lesional scalp had higher clonality and more expanded CD8+ clones, particularly in alopecia totalis/universalis, a pattern that suggests antigenic drive.

Libraries were constructed by the immunoSEQ multiplex PCR assay. RNA was extracted from all samples and reverse transcribed into cDNA, which served as template for TCR sequencing. SuperScript III was used for first-strand cDNA synthesis, primed with a 2:1 mix of oligo-dT and random hexamers. A synthetic immune receptor repertoire was used to gauge amplification bias, and whatever bias remained was removed computationally. The original methods were these. After raw reads were preprocessed to remove errors, the CDR3 was defined following IMGT conventions as running from the conserved cysteine to phenylalanine. Clonality was calculated as 1 minus Shannon entropy normalized by log2 of the number of productive unique TCRs. Whether each scalp clone was CD4 or CD8 was inferred by checking scalp TCRbeta sequences against the CD4 and CD8 repertoires from sorted blood. Here the immuneACCESS table is served through TCRdb, limited to in-frame sequences with V and J called. Missing clones are a known gap in these copies; in checked studies unresolved V genes cover under half, and the rest lacks a known reason. That table furnishes V, J and clone size, whereas the DNA furnished D and trimming. Present in this sample are 200,000 to 250,000 clones, more than 45% of which were seen just once. The ten largest account for approximately 1.4% of the sample.

In light of the paper, this sample's time point label describes: roughly 27 days on oral tofacitinib. In light of the paper, this sample's treatment or condition label describes: oral pan-JAK inhibitor, 5-10 mg twice daily. From alopecia areata patients, peripheral blood was collected along with lesional scalp punch biopsies. PBMCs were isolated by density centrifugation and stained for CD3, CD4 and CD8, after which CD4+ and CD8+ T cells were sorted on a FACSAria. The sample consisted of CD4+ T cells sorted from blood, taken at week 4, from a patient treated with tofacitinib. The sequence joins TRBV9 to TRBJ2-1; 7 junctional bases match TRBD2. The TCR comes from a human donor with alopecia areata. The DNA reads TGTGCCAGCAGCTCCCCGGGGGGAAGTTCCTACAATGAGCAGTTCTTC. Translation gives CASSSPGGSSYNEQFF.